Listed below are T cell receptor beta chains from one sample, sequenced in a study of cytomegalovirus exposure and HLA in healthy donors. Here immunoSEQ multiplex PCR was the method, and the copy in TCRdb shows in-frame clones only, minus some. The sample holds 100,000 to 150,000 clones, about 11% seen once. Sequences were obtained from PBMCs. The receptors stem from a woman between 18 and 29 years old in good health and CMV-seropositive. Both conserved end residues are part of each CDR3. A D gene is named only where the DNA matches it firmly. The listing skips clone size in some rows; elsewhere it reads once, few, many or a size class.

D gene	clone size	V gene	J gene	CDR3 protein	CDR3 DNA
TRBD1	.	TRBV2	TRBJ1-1	CASRGQSLQNTEAFF	TGTGCCAGCAGGGGACAGTCGTTACAGAACACTGAAGCTTTCTTT
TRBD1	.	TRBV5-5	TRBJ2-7	CASTAGQGPSYEQYF	TGTGCCAGCACCGCGGGACAGGGGCCCTCCTACGAGCAGTACTTC
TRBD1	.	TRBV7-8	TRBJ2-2	CASSLRDRVSSGELFF	TGTGCCAGCAGCTTGAGGGACAGGGTCTCCTCCGGGGAGCTGTTTTTT
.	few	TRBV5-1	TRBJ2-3	CASSLTTDTQYF	TGCGCCAGCAGCCTTACTACAGATACGCAGTATTTT
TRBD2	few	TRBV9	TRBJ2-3	CASSDRLAGGRTDTQYF	TGTGCCAGCAGCGACCGACTAGCGGGAGGGAGGACAGATACGCAGTATTTT
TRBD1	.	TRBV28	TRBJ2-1	CASTRQGLINEQFF	TGTGCCAGCACGCGACAGGGATTAATAAATGAGCAGTTCTTC
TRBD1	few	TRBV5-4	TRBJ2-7	CASSLGQGDEQYF	TGTGCCAGCAGCTTAGGACAGGGAGACGAGCAGTACTTC
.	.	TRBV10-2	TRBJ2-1	CASSEWIQGHEQFF	TGCGCCAGCAGTGAGTGGATACAGGGCCATGAGCAGTTCTTC
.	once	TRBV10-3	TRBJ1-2	CAISVVSANYGYTF	TGTGCCATCAGTGTGGTCAGCGCCAACTATGGCTACACCTTC
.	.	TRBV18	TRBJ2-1	CASSGGLNNYNEQFF	TGTGCCAGCTCCGGGGGACTGAACAATTACAATGAGCAGTTCTTC
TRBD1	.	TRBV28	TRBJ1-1	CASTNGGTGSSEAFF	TGTGCCTCAACTAACGGTGGGACAGGGAGCTCTGAAGCTTTCTTT
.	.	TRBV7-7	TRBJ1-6	CASSLSDSPNSPLHF	TGTGCTAGCAGCCTATCCGACAGTCCCAATTCACCCCTCCACTTT
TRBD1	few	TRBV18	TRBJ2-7	CASSPEVGTGAYEQYF	TGTGCCAGCTCACCAGAGGTTGGGACAGGGGCCTACGAGCAGTACTTC
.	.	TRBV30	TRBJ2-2	CAWSGSPGDTGELFF	TGTGCCTGGAGTGGGTCTCCAGGGGACACCGGGGAGCTGTTTTTT
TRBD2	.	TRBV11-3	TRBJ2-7	CASSLESRWTSGTYEQYF	TGTGCCAGCAGCTTAGAAAGCCGTTGGACTAGCGGAACCTACGAGCAGTACTTC
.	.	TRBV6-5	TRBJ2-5	CASTPAGGIQETQYF	TGTGCCAGCACCCCGGCTGGCGGGATCCAAGAGACCCAGTACTTC
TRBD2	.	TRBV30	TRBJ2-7	CAWSSTHSGVKYF	TGTGCCTGGAGTAGTACACATAGCGGGGTCAAGTACTTC
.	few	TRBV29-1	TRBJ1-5	CSVHSGGLQHF	TGCAGCGTACATTCTGGGGGCCTCCAGCATTTT
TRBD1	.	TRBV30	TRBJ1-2	CAWVRDRNYGYTF	TGTGCCTGGGTCCGGGACAGGAACTATGGCTACACCTTC
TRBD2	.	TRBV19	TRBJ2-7	CASSMGLVASHEQYF	TGTGCCAGTAGTATGGGACTAGTGGCATCCCACGAGCAGTACTTC